These 27 T cell receptor beta chains share one sample of origin, sequenced in a study of CD8 T cells in Susac syndrome. It was with random hexamers that about 0.45 to 1 ug RNA was reverse transcribed. TCRdb reanalysed the immunoSEQ multiplex PCR reads using MiXCR and keeps one entry per CDR3 protein. The table shows 120,000 to 150,000 distinct CDR3 sequences, with about 94% occurring only once. The sample taken for sequencing was CD8+ T cells from PBMCs. Source of these receptors: a human donor in good health.

This clonotype has a single count. The chain uses TRBV15 and TRBJ2-7; 7 nucleotides agree with TRBD1. Germline V gene data show CDR1 as LNHNV and CDR2 as YYDKDF (reference sequence). V lost 6 bases to trimming and J lost 2 bases; unmatched junction nucleotides: 7. The length of the CDR3 is 14 residues. The CDR3 nucleotides are TGTGCCACCAGGAATCTGGGACAGCCCTACGAGCAGTACTTC. Translation gives CATRNLGQPYEQYF. Based on the CDR3 plus reference TRBV15 and TRBJ2-7, the full variable domain is DAMVIQNPRYQVTQFGKPVTLSCSQTLNHNVMYWYQQKSSQAPKLLFHYYDKDFNNEADTPDNFQSRRPNTSFCFLDIRSPGLGDTAMYLCATRNLGQPYEQYFGPGTRLTVT.

The rearrangement uses TRBV9 and TRBJ2-7; 8 bases line up with TRBD2. In germline, CDR1 is SGDLS, CDR2 YYNGEE. Unmatched junction bases numbered 6, after V lost 1 base and J lost 3 bases. The CDR3 loop spans 15 amino acids. DNA for the CDR3: TGTGCCAGCAGCGTATTTGCGGGAGGTGGCTACGAGCAGTACTTC. Its protein is CASSVFAGGGYEQYF.

The V call is TRBV27, the J call TRBJ1-5; D is ambiguous. V was trimmed by 3 bases and J by 2 bases, leaving 5 bases between them. CDR3 length equals 13 residues. Germline-derived CDR1 and CDR2 are MNHEY and SMNVEV (reference sequence). The DNA of the CDR3 is TGTGCCAGCAGTTTTGGTCGCAATCAGCCCCAGCATTTT. It specifies CASSFGRNQPQHF.

V and J are TRBV27 and TRBJ2-7; perhaps TRBD1 as D (5 bases). Germline CDR1 MNHEY, CDR2 SMNVEV (reference sequence). Trimming removed 2 bases from V and 2 bases from J, with 7 bases in between. This CDR3 has 13 amino acids. The CDR3 DNA reads as TGTGCCAGCAGTTTAAGGGGAACCTACGAGCAGTACTTC. Amino acid sequence: CASSLRGTYEQYF.

J is TRBJ2-1 and V is TRBV7-9; D ambiguous. V gave up 8 bases and J gave up 6 bases, with 20 bases separating them. There are 15 residues in the CDR3. CDR1 and CDR2 (germline): SEHNR, FQNEAQ (reference sequence). For the CDR3, the DNA is TGTGCCAGCCAGTCTTTTAAGGTTAAGGCCAATGAGCAGTTCTTC. This gives the protein CASQSFKVKANEQFF.

This chain uses TRBV4-3 with TRBJ1-1, with 10 nucleotides matching TRBD1. Germline values: CDR1 LGHNA, CDR2 YSLEER. V was pared by 3 bases and J by 0 bases, with 1 base of the junction left unmatched. This CDR3 is 15 amino acids long. CDR3 DNA: TGCGCCAGCAGCCAGGACAGGGGGATGAACACTGAAGCTTTCTTT. As protein: CASSQDRGMNTEAFF.

The rearrangement joins TRBV9 to TRBJ1-1; D remains unclear. The V end lost 5 bases, the J end lost 4 bases, and 12 bases lay between the germline ends. Germline V gene data show CDR1 as SGDLS and CDR2 as YYNGEE. The CDR3 extends over 13 amino acids. The CDR3 DNA reads TGTGCCAGCAGTGGCTGGACGACCACTGAAGCTTTCTTT. Translated, it gives CASSGWTTTEAFF. Based on the CDR3 plus reference TRBV9 and TRBJ1-1, the full variable domain is DSGVTQTPKHLITATGQRVTLRCSPRSGDLSVYWYQQSLDQGLQFLIQYYNGEERAKGNILERFSAQQFPDLHSELNLSSLELGDSALYFCASSGWTTTEAFFGQGTRLTVV.

V is TRBV29-1 and J is TRBJ1-2; 7 positions match TRBD1. The germline CDR1 and CDR2 sequences are SQVTM and ANQGSEA. The CDR3 length is 12 residues. Trimming removed 3 bases from V and 6 bases from J; junction bases left unmatched: 4. CDR3 sequence reads: CSVEEGANGYTF. The CDR3 DNA reads TGCAGCGTTGAGGAGGGGGCGAATGGCTACACCTTC.

The chain joins TRBV9 to TRBJ2-7; D remains ambiguous. The germline V gene encodes CDR1 SGDLS and CDR2 YYNGEE. Trimming left V 7 bases short and J 5 bases short, with 16 bases between. CDR3 length equals 13 residues. CDR3 DNA sequence: TGTGCCAGCGGGTCAGGACGGATCGACGAGCAGTACTTC. This sequence encodes CASGSGRIDEQYF.

This sequence joins TRBV13 and TRBJ2-2, with 8 bases identical to TRBD2. This CDR3 spans 14 amino acids. V trimming: 4 bases; J trimming: 6 bases; junction bases outside the gene matches: 4. Germline V lookup: CDR1 PRHDT, CDR2 FYEKMQ (reference sequence). The CDR3 nucleotides are TGTGCCAGCAGCTGGGGACTAGTGCCCGGGGAGCTGTTTTTT. As protein: CASSWGLVPGELFF.

The genes are TRBV6-2 or TRBV6-3 and TRBJ2-1; D tentatively reads TRBD1 or TRBD2 (6 bases each). The CDR3 sequence is 19 residues long. Trimming pared 1 base from V and 2 bases from J, leaving 21 bases between. Per the germline V gene, CDR1 is MNHEY and CDR2 is SVGEGT. For the CDR3, the DNA is TGTGCCAGCAGTTACTACCCGCTCGGGGGCGGGCCACCCTACAATGAGCAGTTCTTC. Protein product: CASSYYPLGGGPPYNEQFF.

The V call is TRBV24-1, the J call TRBJ1-5; 8 bases agree with TRBD1. The V gene's germline CDR1 is KGHDR and CDR2 SFDVKD. With 4 bases clipped from V and 3 bases from J, the junction kept 10 bases outside the gene matches. The CDR3 covers 17 residues. CDR3 amino acids: CATSDPGQGEDNQPQHF. In DNA form, the CDR3 reads TGTGCCACCAGTGACCCTGGACAGGGCGAGGACAATCAGCCCCAGCATTTT.

This clonotype has only one observation. The J gene is TRBJ2-1, the V gene TRBV13; 9 bases line up with TRBD2. The CDR3 has 18 residues. Looked up from germline, CDR1 is PRHDT and CDR2 is FYEKMQ (reference sequence). V trimming: 1 base; J trimming: 0 bases; junction bases outside the gene matches: 7. The CDR3 DNA reads as TGTGCCAGCAGCTTAGAAGCGGGAGGCCCTAGCTCCTACAATGAGCAGTTCTTC. Protein: CASSLEAGGPSSYNEQFF.

This clonotype was detected only once. CDR3 DNA sequence: TGTGCCAGCAGTAGGACAGGGGAGTCGGATGGCTACACCTTC. Protein sequence: CASSRTGESDGYTF. The rearrangement uses TRBV2 and TRBJ1-2; TRBD1 aligns across 9 bases. The V gene end was trimmed by 5 bases and the J gene end by 6 bases; junction bases not matched to a gene: 7. The CDR3 totals 14 residues. Per germline, CDR1 SNHLY and CDR2 FYNNEI.

The table lists this clonotype with a count of one. The chain uses TRBV6-5 and TRBJ2-5, with 9 bases that match TRBD1. This CDR3 spans 15 amino acids. CDR1 and CDR2 from the germline V gene are MNHEY and SVGAGI. V lost 5 bases to trimming and J lost 4 bases; unmatched junction nucleotides: 8. The CDR3, as DNA: TGTGCCAGCAGTCCTCACAGGGGGCGCGGAGAGACCCAGTACTTC. Amino acid sequence: CASSPHRGRGETQYF.

This clonotype was seen only once. The rearrangement joins TRBV29-1 to TRBJ2-7, with TRBD2 matching 9 bases. From germline, CDR1 is SQVTM and CDR2 ANQGSEA. CDR3 length: 13 amino acids. Trimming took 3 bases from V and 2 from J; bases not matched to a gene: 2. CDR3 residues: CSVDSGSPYEQYF. In DNA form, the CDR3 reads TGCAGCGTTGATAGCGGGAGTCCCTACGAGCAGTACTTC.

V and J are TRBV27 and TRBJ2-7; D ambiguous. CDR3 length equals 13 residues. Trimming left V 3 bases short and J 3 bases short, with 9 bases between. CDR1 is MNHEY and CDR2 is SMNVEV in the germline V gene (reference sequence). The CDR3 coding sequence is TGTGCCAGCAGTTTCATTTTTGGCTACGAGCAGTACTTC. This sequence encodes CASSFIFGYEQYF.

This chain joins TRBV7-9 and TRBJ2-7; TRBD1 is a possible D gene (6 bases). The germline V and J ends were trimmed by 4 bases and 1 base, with 17 bases remaining between them. The CDR3 consists of 16 residues. CDR1 is SEHNR and CDR2 is FQNEAQ in the germline V gene (reference sequence). The CDR3 spells CASSSDLGQSSYEQYF. CDR3 nucleotides: TGTGCCAGCAGCTCGGACCTTGGACAGTCGTCCTACGAGCAGTACTTC.

This clonotype appeared once. The genes are TRBV30 and TRBJ2-4, with D maybe TRBD2 (7 bases). The germline V and J ends were trimmed by 1 base and 2 bases, with 18 bases remaining between them. The CDR3 contains 17 residues. Germline CDR1 is GTSNPN and CDR2 is SVGIG (reference sequence). The CDR3 spells CAWSASSGTNTKNIQYF. CDR3 coding DNA: TGTGCCTGGAGTGCCTCGAGCGGGACAAATACCAAAAACATTCAGTACTTC.

The chain couples TRBV4-1 to TRBJ1-4; the D is unclear. V was cut by 4 bases and J by 5 bases, with 8 bases left in between. CDR1 is MGHRA and CDR2 is YSYEKL in the germline V gene. CDR3 length: 13 residues. CDR3: CASSPRENEKLFF. CDR3 bases: TGCGCCAGCAGCCCCCGGGAAAATGAAAAACTGTTTTTT.

The gene calls are TRBV10-3 and TRBJ2-6, with D unresolved. V dropped 4 bases and J dropped 2 bases, with 3 bases sitting between them. The germline CDR1 and CDR2 sequences are ENHRY and SYGVKD. This CDR3 is 13 amino acids long. The CDR3 DNA reads TGTGCCATCAGTGTTCCTGGGGCCAACGTCCTGACTTTC. It is translated as CAISVPGANVLTF.

The chain has TRBV12-3 or TRBV12-4 and TRBJ2-1; TRBD2 might be the D (5 bases). CDR3 length: 13 amino acids. V was shortened by 3 bases and J by 8 bases, with 11 bases between the two germline ends. The DNA for the CDR3 is TGTGCCAGCAGTTTTCTAGCTAGTGATGAGCAGTTCTTC. Protein: CASSFLASDEQFF.

Remarks on this clonotype: One end of the junction varies from germline; a read error may be responsible. The chain carries TRBV20-1 and TRBJ1-1, with a weak D call TRBD1 (5 bases). CDR1 and CDR2 (germline): DFQATT, SNEGSKA (reference sequence). The CDR3 is 13 residues long. CDR3 amino acids: CSARAGGNPEAFF. CDR3 in DNA: TGCAGTGCTAGAGCGGGGGGGAACCCTGAAGCTTTCTTT.

This rearrangement joins TRBV4-3 to TRBJ2-7, with a possible D match to TRBD2 (5 bases). Germline V gene sequence: CDR1 LGHNA, CDR2 YSLEER. The CDR3 runs 12 residues. The ends were cut back, 0 bases at V and 7 bases at J, with 7 bases in the middle. The CDR3 protein is CASSQDGGEQYF. The CDR3 nucleotides read TGCGCCAGCAGCCAAGATGGCGGGGAGCAGTACTTC.

The chain is built from TRBV29-1 and TRBJ2-7, with D unclear. V was pared by 4 bases and J by 0 bases, with 7 bases between. This CDR3 region has 12 residues. Germline loops: CDR1 SQVTM, CDR2 ANQGSEA. CDR3 residues: CSVVSRSYEQYF. CDR3 DNA: TGCAGCGTTGTGTCCCGCTCCTACGAGCAGTACTTC.

The chain joins TRBV20-1 to TRBJ2-1; a possible D gene is TRBD1 (5 bases). Germline values: CDR1 DFQATT, CDR2 SNEGSKA (reference sequence). The CDR3 spans 13 residues. V was clipped by 3 bases and J by 16 bases, with 22 bases between them. CDR3 protein: CSARGRSEVWPFF. The CDR3 bases are TGCAGTGCTAGGGGGCGGAGTGAGGTGTGGCCTTTCTTC.

The rearrangement joins TRBV29-1 to TRBJ2-5, with a weak D call TRBD1 (5 bases). CDR3 size: 14 residues. Germline assignment: CDR1 SQVTM and CDR2 ANQGSEA. Trimming removed 7 bases from V and 1 base from J, with 16 bases in between. The CDR3, as DNA: TGCAGCGGGATCACGACAGATACCCAAGAGACCCAGTACTTC. This encodes CSGITTDTQETQYF.